Listed below are T cell receptor beta chains from one sample, sequenced in a study of blood T cell dynamics during melanoma immunotherapy. Produced via immunoSEQ multiplex PCR; TCRdb's table is partial and in-frame only. The table shows 7,800 or so clones, with over 65% occurring only once. The source material was blood, sampled from a patient treated with checkpoint blockade. The receptor source for this set is a human donor with melanoma. CDR3s include the opening cysteine and the closing phenylalanine or tryptophan.

V: TRBV19; J: TRBJ2-3; CDR3: CASSPVRADTQYF
V: TRBV7-3; J: TRBJ2-4; CDR3: CASSLGGQGDIQYF
V: TRBV27; J: TRBJ1-1; CDR3: CASSLLPHPNTEAFF
V: TRBV11-1; J: TRBJ2-7; CDR3: CASSPTGNEQYF
V: TRBV27; J: TRBJ1-1; CDR3: CASTSMRGNSYTEAFF
V: TRBV4-1; J: TRBJ1-4; CDR3: CASSQLPGTAGKLFF
V: TRBV11-2; J: TRBJ2-7; CDR3: CASGRAEGEQYF
V: TRBV20-1; J: TRBJ1-4; CDR3: CSALNEKLFF
V: TRBV28; J: TRBJ2-2; CDR3: CASRLGGRSGELFF
V: TRBV5-1; J: TRBJ2-1; CDR3: CASSSAGTSSYNEQFF
V: TRBV11-1; J: TRBJ2-1; CDR3: CASSLRPVDSRSYNEQFF
V: TRBV6-5; J: TRBJ1-1; CDR3: CASSYSGTVDTEAFF
V: TRBV6-6; J: TRBJ2-1; CDR3: CASNLDGLIYNEQFF
V: TRBV5-4; J: TRBJ1-2; CDR3: CASSLFQGINYGYTF
V: TRBV6-7; J: TRBJ2-2; CDR3: CASSYRGASANTGELFF
V: TRBV10-1; J: TRBJ1-5; CDR3: CASASGNQPQHF
V: TRBV18; J: TRBJ2-3; CDR3: CASSPSSPDAQYF
V: TRBV18; J: TRBJ2-1; CDR3: CASPAGFF
V: TRBV28; J: TRBJ2-7; CDR3: CASRTGLAYEQYF
V: TRBV6-5; J: TRBJ1-6; CDR3: CASSPRGTGSPLHF
V: TRBV6-1; J: TRBJ1-2; CDR3: CASSDPQTLNYGYTF
V: TRBV30; J: TRBJ2-7; CDR3: CAWSVREYEQYF
V: TRBV5-1; J: TRBJ2-5; CDR3: CASSLAGGEETQYF
V: TRBV5-4; J: TRBJ2-2; CDR3: CASSFPSGGAGTGELFF
V: TRBV11-2; J: TRBJ2-1; CDR3: CASSSPGLAWIF
V: TRBV9; J: TRBJ1-3; CDR3: CASSEGAGNTIYF
V: TRBV29-1; J: TRBJ2-7; CDR3: CSVEEDDGPTYEQYF
V: TRBV9; J: TRBJ1-1; CDR3: CASSPPGRTEAFF
V: TRBV11-3; J: TRBJ2-7; CDR3: CASSRDQRGSSSYEQYF
V: TRBV5-1; J: TRBJ2-3; CDR3: CASSFGRGLDTQYF
V: TRBV6-1; J: TRBJ1-2; CDR3: CASSDAQGTNYGYTF
V: TRBV6-6; J: TRBJ2-7; CDR3: CASSPDSSYEQYF
V: TRBV9; J: TRBJ1-4; CDR3: CASSPSGGPTNEKLFF
V: TRBV6-6; J: TRBJ2-3; CDR3: CASSYSAGNTDTQYF
V: TRBV6-5; J: TRBJ2-7; CDR3: CASSVGQAYEQYF
V: TRBV7-7; J: TRBJ2-3; CDR3: CASSLSGGAEFADTQYF
V: TRBV5-1; J: TRBJ2-6; CDR3: CASSIRLSGANVLTF
V: TRBV19; J: TRBJ2-7; CDR3: CATSGRPEGEQYF
V: TRBV7-9; J: TRBJ2-7; CDR3: CASSWGQVYEQYF
V: TRBV19; J: TRBJ1-5; CDR3: CASSNPGQILDSNQPQHF
V: TRBV4-2; J: TRBJ1-4; CDR3: CASSPQGNEKLFF
V: TRBV7-9; J: TRBJ1-5; CDR3: CASSWEGQNQPQHF
V: TRBV11-1; J: TRBJ1-4; CDR3: CASSAYRVGGEKLFF
V: TRBV7-2; J: TRBJ2-1; CDR3: CASSYGRGALWDEQFF
V: TRBV7-6; J: TRBJ1-1; CDR3: CASSLGRTMNTEAFF
V: TRBV7-2; J: TRBJ2-3; CDR3: CASSPDLTDTQYF
V: TRBV6-4; J: TRBJ2-7; CDR3: CASRETSLGNYEQYF